This T cell receptor (beta chain) was captured by sequencing in a study of T-cell memory formation after mild COVID-19. Amplification by 5'RACE using constant-segment primers produced TCR alpha and TCR beta cDNA libraries that carried sample barcodes and UMIs. TCRdb recomputed calls from the 5' RACE reads with MiXCR, one row per CDR3 protein. The data contain a few hundred thousand distinct CDR3 sequences, about 20% of them seen just once; the ten biggest clones take up about 8.2%. Study-level results: Specificity for SARS-CoV-2 was not confirmed among the second-wave clones peaking on day 37. Contracting CD8+ clones were enriched in EMRA, CD4+ mainly in CM and EM.

The CDR3 totals 16 residues. With V trimmed by 0 bases and J by 7 bases, 9 bases remained unmatched. Germline CDR1 LGHDT, CDR2 YNNKEL (reference sequence). A single count supports this clonotype. Its antigen is unknown. The J gene is TRBJ2-7, the V gene TRBV3-1, with 10 bases aligning to TRBD2. The sequencing sample was made of PBMCs or a T cell subset sorted from them (not recorded which). This clonotype was sampled from an adult woman who had mild COVID-19 (a few samples of this study predate the infection). Cell type and time point are not known. The CDR3 region has the DNA TGTGCCAGCAGCCAAGAGTGGAGCGGGAGGGCCCTGGAGCAGTACTTC. Amino acids: CASSQEWSGRALEQYF.